These T cell receptor beta chains were read from a single sample in a study of blood T cell repertoires in COVID-19. TCRdb's table, derived via immunoSEQ multiplex PCR, lists solely in-frame clones and lacks some. The repertoire consists of some 120,000 clones, with roughly 85% occurring once and the leading ten covering 6.6%. Sequenced: peripheral blood. These receptors were collected from a man older than 75 with active or convalescent COVID-19. CDR3s include the opening cysteine and the closing phenylalanine or tryptophan. D genes are given only for firm matches. Some rows have no size entry. The others give once, few or many, or a class for an expanded clone.

>17|TRBJ2-6|TRBV30|TRBD1|once
CAGKGTGASPGANVLTF
TGTGCCGGGAAAGGGACAGGTGCTTCCCCTGGGGCCAACGTCCTGACTTTC
>15|TRBJ1-2|TRBV2|TRBD1|.
CASSVKTGIGYGYTF
TGTGCCAGCAGTGTTAAGACAGGGATCGGGTATGGCTACACCTTC
>13|TRBJ1-6|TRBV19|.|.
CASSTTGDSPLHF
TGTGCCAGTAGCACGACAGGAGACTCACCCCTCCACTTT
>15|TRBJ2-2|TRBV11-2|.|.
CASSLRREPPGELFF
TGTGCCAGCAGCTTGCGTCGGGAGCCCCCCGGGGAGCTGTTTTTT
>15|TRBJ2-3|TRBV11-3|TRBD1|.
CASSLAGTGTDTQYF
TGTGCCAGCAGCTTAGCCGGGACAGGCACAGATACGCAGTATTTT
>13|TRBJ2-5|TRBV11-1|.|.
CASSLDLQETQYF
TGTGCCAGCAGCTTAGACTTGCAAGAGACCCAGTACTTC
>16|TRBJ1-2|TRBV7-2|.|.
CASSLGGLRANYGYTF
TGTGCCAGCAGCTTAGGAGGACTGAGAGCTAACTATGGCTACACCTTC
>15|TRBJ2-4|TRBV5-1|TRBD1|.
CASSLGTGFVNIQYF
TGCGCCAGCAGCTTGGGGACAGGGTTTGTAAACATTCAGTACTTC
>15|TRBJ2-1|TRBV6-2/TRBV6-3|.|.
CASSYDVKKRNEQFF
TGTGCCAGCAGTTACGATGTAAAGAAGAGGAATGAGCAGTTCTTC
>15|TRBJ1-4|TRBV11-2|TRBD1|.
CASSLYRGGNEKLFF
TGTGCCAGCAGCTTGTACAGGGGGGGGAATGAAAAACTGTTTTTT
>15|TRBJ1-2|TRBV5-1|TRBD1|.
CASSYGQGAFSGYTF
TGCGCCAGCAGCTACGGACAGGGGGCATTCTCTGGCTACACCTTC
>15|TRBJ2-1|TRBV5-1|TRBD1|.
CASSPGTGWENEQFF
TGCGCCAGCAGCCCGGGGACAGGGTGGGAGAATGAGCAGTTCTTC
>15|TRBJ1-5|TRBV5-6|TRBD1|once
CASSLGQGAGQPQHF
TGTGCCAGCAGCTTGGGCCAGGGGGCTGGTCAGCCCCAGCATTTT
>12|TRBJ1-1|TRBV29-1|.|medium-sized
CSVFRQGAEAFF
TGCAGCGTCTTCCGGCAGGGCGCTGAAGCTTTCTTT
>13|TRBJ2-5|TRBV6-5|TRBD2|.
CASTPGLAETQYF
TGTGCCAGCACCCCGGGACTAGCGGAGACCCAGTACTTC
>14|TRBJ2-5|TRBV7-2|TRBD2|.
CASSSSGLKETQYF
TGTGCCAGCAGCTCCTCGGGACTAAAAGAGACCCAGTACTTC
>15|TRBJ2-7|TRBV7-2|TRBD2|.
CASSAQGLADYEQYF
TGTGCCAGCAGCGCACAAGGACTAGCGGATTACGAGCAGTACTTC
>15|TRBJ2-7|TRBV15|TRBD1|few
CATSSPTGALYEQYF
TGTGCCACCAGCAGTCCCACAGGGGCCCTCTACGAGCAGTACTTC
>13|TRBJ1-4|TRBV12-3/TRBV12-4|TRBD1|.
CATREQGDEKLFF
TGTGCCACGAGGGAACAGGGGGACGAAAAACTGTTTTTT
>13|TRBJ1-2|TRBV15|.|.
CATSRGGNYGYTF
TGTGCCACCAGCAGAGGAGGAAACTATGGCTACACCTTC